The rows below give T cell receptor beta chains drawn from one sample of a study of cytomegalovirus exposure and HLA in healthy donors. Sequencing was performed with immunoSEQ multiplex PCR; in TCRdb, only in-frame clones are kept and a portion is missing. The sample records roughly 130,000 clones, 83% being singletons. The sequenced sample was PBMCs. These receptors all stem from a girl aged 2 to 9 in good health and CMV-seronegative. Both conserved end residues are part of each CDR3. A D gene is named only where the DNA matches it firmly. Not every row has a clone size; where given, it reads once, few, many or a size class.

J gene: TRBJ2-6; D gene: TRBD1; V gene: TRBV29-1; clone size: .; CDR3 protein: CSVGERTGLNVLTF; CDR3 DNA: TGCAGCGTTGGTGAGAGGACAGGTCTAAACGTCCTGACTTTC
J gene: TRBJ2-7; D gene: TRBD2; V gene: TRBV18; clone size: .; CDR3 protein: CASSPRGTSGAHEQYF; CDR3 DNA: TGTGCCAGCTCACCACGGGGGACTAGCGGGGCCCACGAGCAGTACTTC
J gene: TRBJ2-7; D gene: .; V gene: TRBV19; clone size: .; CDR3 protein: CASSPGGTGFNYEQYF; CDR3 DNA: TGTGCCAGTAGTCCGGGAGGGACAGGGTTTAACTACGAGCAGTACTTC
J gene: TRBJ2-3; D gene: TRBD2; V gene: TRBV7-2; clone size: .; CDR3 protein: CASSFGLAGTDTQYF; CDR3 DNA: TGTGCCAGCAGCTTTGGACTAGCGGGCACAGATACGCAGTATTTT
J gene: TRBJ2-3; D gene: .; V gene: TRBV5-1; clone size: .; CDR3 protein: CASSLSGRTDTQYF; CDR3 DNA: TGCGCCAGCAGCTTGTCGGGGAGAACAGATACGCAGTATTTT
J gene: TRBJ1-2; D gene: .; V gene: TRBV28; clone size: .; CDR3 protein: CASSSSGWNYGYTF; CDR3 DNA: TGTGCCAGCAGTTCGTCGGGATGGAACTATGGCTACACCTTC
J gene: TRBJ1-1; D gene: TRBD1; V gene: TRBV7-9; clone size: once; CDR3 protein: CASSPRDRVEKSRWTEAFF; CDR3 DNA: TGTGCCAGCAGTCCCCGGGACAGGGTAGAGAAGAGCCGTTGGACTGAAGCTTTCTTT
J gene: TRBJ1-6; D gene: TRBD1; V gene: TRBV6-6; clone size: .; CDR3 protein: CASSYAGGVNSPLHF; CDR3 DNA: TGTGCCAGCAGTTACGCAGGGGGTGTTAATTCCCCCCTCCACTTT
J gene: TRBJ2-5; D gene: TRBD2; V gene: TRBV7-8; clone size: .; CDR3 protein: CASSPGTSGRETQYF; CDR3 DNA: TGTGCCAGCAGCCCAGGGACTAGCGGGAGAGAGACCCAGTACTTC
J gene: TRBJ1-1; D gene: TRBD1; V gene: TRBV2; clone size: few; CDR3 protein: CASSGQGLIEAFF; CDR3 DNA: TGTGCCAGCAGTGGACAGGGACTCATTGAAGCTTTCTTT
J gene: TRBJ1-5; D gene: TRBD1; V gene: TRBV5-1; clone size: .; CDR3 protein: CASSPLTGTQPQHF; CDR3 DNA: TGCGCCAGCAGCCCACTGACAGGGACTCAGCCCCAGCATTTT
J gene: TRBJ2-2; D gene: .; V gene: TRBV11-2; clone size: .; CDR3 protein: CASSTDRPGELFF; CDR3 DNA: TGTGCCAGCAGCACAGACAGGCCCGGGGAGCTGTTTTTT
J gene: TRBJ1-5; D gene: TRBD1; V gene: TRBV4-1; clone size: .; CDR3 protein: CASSQDRDSYQPQHF; CDR3 DNA: TGCGCCAGCAGCCAAGACCGGGACAGCTATCAGCCCCAGCATTTT
J gene: TRBJ2-7; D gene: TRBD1; V gene: TRBV7-9; clone size: once; CDR3 protein: CASTVKGGTGTYEQYF; CDR3 DNA: TGTGCCAGCACCGTTAAGGGCGGGACAGGGACCTACGAGCAGTACTTC
J gene: TRBJ2-1; D gene: TRBD2; V gene: TRBV13; clone size: .; CDR3 protein: CASSYLAGLYNEQFF; CDR3 DNA: TGTGCCAGCAGCTATCTAGCGGGGCTCTACAATGAGCAGTTCTTC
J gene: TRBJ1-2; D gene: TRBD1; V gene: TRBV2; clone size: .; CDR3 protein: CASSRTGANYGYTF; CDR3 DNA: TGTGCCAGCAGTCGGACAGGAGCAAACTATGGCTACACCTTC
J gene: TRBJ1-1; D gene: .; V gene: TRBV18; clone size: .; CDR3 protein: CASSPLTENEAFF; CDR3 DNA: TGTGCCAGCTCACCATTGACAGAAAATGAAGCTTTCTTT
J gene: TRBJ2-2; D gene: .; V gene: TRBV5-1; clone size: .; CDR3 protein: CASGDSGELFF; CDR3 DNA: TGCGCCAGCGGGGACTCCGGGGAGCTGTTTTTT
J gene: TRBJ1-3; D gene: .; V gene: TRBV27; clone size: .; CDR3 protein: CASMVVGSGNTIYF; CDR3 DNA: TGTGCCAGCATGGTAGTCGGCTCTGGAAACACCATATATTTT
J gene: TRBJ2-7; D gene: TRBD1; V gene: TRBV5-8; clone size: few; CDR3 protein: CASSGQVQGEQYF; CDR3 DNA: TGTGCCAGCAGCGGACAGGTACAAGGCGAGCAGTACTTC
J gene: TRBJ1-4; D gene: .; V gene: TRBV5-1; clone size: .; CDR3 protein: CASSAGSLATNEKLFF; CDR3 DNA: TGCGCCAGCAGCGCGGGCAGTCTTGCAACTAATGAAAAACTGTTTTTT
J gene: TRBJ2-5; D gene: .; V gene: TRBV28; clone size: .; CDR3 protein: CASSSTEETQYF; CDR3 DNA: TGTGCCAGCAGTTCGACAGAAGAGACCCAGTACTTC
J gene: TRBJ2-7; D gene: TRBD1; V gene: TRBV6-1; clone size: .; CDR3 protein: CASSSQGENYEQYF; CDR3 DNA: TGTGCCAGCAGTTCGCAGGGGGAAAACTACGAGCAGTACTTC
J gene: TRBJ1-5; D gene: .; V gene: TRBV7-9; clone size: .; CDR3 protein: CASSFGEHQPQHF; CDR3 DNA: TGTGCCAGCAGCTTCGGGGAACATCAGCCCCAGCATTTT
J gene: TRBJ2-3; D gene: .; V gene: TRBV2; clone size: once; CDR3 protein: CASKLSLDTQYF; CDR3 DNA: TGTGCCAGCAAATTAAGCCTGGATACGCAGTATTTT
J gene: TRBJ2-7; D gene: TRBD2; V gene: TRBV19; clone size: .; CDR3 protein: CASSISGASGSREQYF; CDR3 DNA: TGTGCCAGTAGTATATCGGGGGCTAGCGGGAGCCGCGAGCAGTACTTC
J gene: TRBJ2-2; D gene: .; V gene: TRBV19; clone size: .; CDR3 protein: CASSIPSGELFF; CDR3 DNA: TGTGCCAGTAGTATCCCCTCCGGGGAGCTGTTTTTT
J gene: TRBJ1-1; D gene: .; V gene: TRBV21-1; clone size: .; CDR3 protein: CARSWLWGQAVNTEAFF; CDR3 DNA: TGTGCCAGAAGTTGGCTTTGGGGACAGGCAGTGAACACTGAAGCTTTCTTT
J gene: TRBJ2-1; D gene: TRBD2; V gene: TRBV6-4; clone size: once; CDR3 protein: CASSVRAGEYNEQFF; CDR3 DNA: TGTGCCAGCAGTGTACGAGCGGGAGAGTACAATGAGCAGTTCTTC
J gene: TRBJ2-2; D gene: .; V gene: TRBV15; clone size: .; CDR3 protein: CATSRVRTPVNTGELFF; CDR3 DNA: TGTGCCACCAGCAGAGTCCGGACTCCGGTGAACACCGGGGAGCTGTTTTTT
J gene: TRBJ1-2; D gene: TRBD1; V gene: TRBV5-8; clone size: .; CDR3 protein: CASSLVGQGYYGYTF; CDR3 DNA: TGTGCCAGCAGCTTGGTTGGACAGGGCTACTATGGCTACACCTTC
J gene: TRBJ2-7; D gene: TRBD2; V gene: TRBV30; clone size: .; CDR3 protein: CAWERSGRRVYEQYF; CDR3 DNA: TGTGCCTGGGAACGTAGCGGGAGAAGGGTGTACGAGCAGTACTTC
J gene: TRBJ2-7; D gene: .; V gene: TRBV19; clone size: .; CDR3 protein: CASSRVRGEYEQYF; CDR3 DNA: TGTGCCAGTAGTCGGGTCAGGGGAGAGTACGAGCAGTACTTC
J gene: TRBJ1-2; D gene: TRBD1; V gene: TRBV5-1; clone size: .; CDR3 protein: CASSATGEAYGYTF; CDR3 DNA: TGCGCCAGCAGCGCAACAGGGGAAGCCTATGGCTACACCTTC
J gene: TRBJ2-1; D gene: TRBD2; V gene: TRBV7-6; clone size: .; CDR3 protein: CASSLMGPLAANNEQFF; CDR3 DNA: TGTGCCAGCAGCTTAATGGGCCCACTAGCGGCTAACAATGAGCAGTTCTTC
J gene: TRBJ2-7; D gene: .; V gene: TRBV5-1; clone size: .; CDR3 protein: CASSINTYEQYF; CDR3 DNA: TGCGCCAGCAGCATAAACACCTACGAGCAGTACTTC
J gene: TRBJ2-1; D gene: .; V gene: TRBV20-1; clone size: .; CDR3 protein: CSASGYEQFF; CDR3 DNA: TGCAGTGCTTCGGGGTATGAGCAGTTCTTC
J gene: TRBJ2-1; D gene: TRBD2; V gene: TRBV4-1; clone size: .; CDR3 protein: CASSPRTSGSYNEQFF; CDR3 DNA: TGCGCCAGCAGCCCTCGGACTAGCGGGTCCTACAATGAGCAGTTCTTC
J gene: TRBJ2-7; D gene: .; V gene: TRBV28; clone size: .; CDR3 protein: CASSLLSSSRGYEQYF; CDR3 DNA: TGTGCCAGCAGTTTATTATCGTCGAGCCGGGGTTACGAGCAGTACTTC
J gene: TRBJ1-1; D gene: TRBD1; V gene: TRBV5-4; clone size: .; CDR3 protein: CASRTGTGWLNTEAFF; CDR3 DNA: TGTGCCAGCAGGACCGGGACAGGGTGGTTGAACACTGAAGCTTTCTTT
J gene: TRBJ2-7; D gene: TRBD1; V gene: TRBV5-1; clone size: .; CDR3 protein: CASSLAAGRGREQYF; CDR3 DNA: TGCGCCAGCAGCTTGGCGGCCGGCAGGGGGCGGGAGCAGTACTTC
J gene: TRBJ2-2; D gene: TRBD1; V gene: TRBV7-3; clone size: .; CDR3 protein: CASSLSGRPGQARRGGELFF; CDR3 DNA: TGTGCCAGCAGCTTAAGTGGACGCCCGGGACAGGCGAGGCGGGGCGGGGAGCTGTTTTTT
J gene: TRBJ2-3; D gene: .; V gene: TRBV5-1; clone size: .; CDR3 protein: CASSLGLVRTDTQYF; CDR3 DNA: TGCGCCAGCAGCTTGGGATTAGTCCGCACAGATACGCAGTATTTT
J gene: TRBJ1-1; D gene: TRBD1; V gene: TRBV4-1; clone size: .; CDR3 protein: CASSQGGTGPNTEAFF; CDR3 DNA: TGCGCCAGCAGCCAAGGGGGGACAGGTCCGAACACTGAAGCTTTCTTT
J gene: TRBJ2-4; D gene: .; V gene: TRBV7-9; clone size: .; CDR3 protein: CASSSDTQYKNIQYF; CDR3 DNA: TGTGCCAGCTCCTCGGACACCCAGTACAAAAACATTCAGTACTTC
J gene: TRBJ2-5; D gene: .; V gene: TRBV6-1; clone size: .; CDR3 protein: CASSEALVTRETQYF; CDR3 DNA: TGTGCCAGCAGTGAAGCGCTGGTAACCAGGGAGACCCAGTACTTC
J gene: TRBJ2-2; D gene: TRBD2; V gene: TRBV7-3; clone size: once; CDR3 protein: CASSLTGSGGATGELFF; CDR3 DNA: TGTGCCAGCAGCTTAACCGGGAGCGGGGGGGCAACCGGGGAGCTGTTTTTT
J gene: TRBJ2-3; D gene: TRBD2; V gene: TRBV7-9; clone size: .; CDR3 protein: CASSPSGLAGGTQYF; CDR3 DNA: TGTGCCAGCAGCCCTAGCGGACTAGCGGGGGGTACGCAGTATTTT
J gene: TRBJ1-2; D gene: .; V gene: TRBV2; clone size: .; CDR3 protein: CASSFTGIANYGYTF; CDR3 DNA: TGTGCCAGCAGTTTCACAGGGATAGCTAACTATGGCTACACCTTC
J gene: TRBJ2-7; D gene: TRBD2; V gene: TRBV5-4; clone size: .; CDR3 protein: CASSPWGGDEQYF; CDR3 DNA: TGTGCCAGCAGCCCCTGGGGGGGTGACGAGCAGTACTTC
J gene: TRBJ1-3; D gene: .; V gene: TRBV5-6; clone size: .; CDR3 protein: CASSLVGRRSSGNTIYF; CDR3 DNA: TGTGCCAGCAGCTTGGTTGGCAGACGGAGCTCTGGAAACACCATATATTTT
J gene: TRBJ1-1; D gene: .; V gene: TRBV9; clone size: .; CDR3 protein: CASSVSTASNTEAFF; CDR3 DNA: TGTGCCAGCAGCGTAAGTACAGCCTCGAACACTGAAGCTTTCTTT
J gene: TRBJ1-1; D gene: .; V gene: TRBV12-5; clone size: .; CDR3 protein: CASGDKVTEAFF; CDR3 DNA: TGTGCTAGTGGGGACAAGGTTACTGAAGCTTTCTTT
J gene: TRBJ2-1; D gene: TRBD2; V gene: TRBV29-1; clone size: .; CDR3 protein: CSVDGLAGGPNYNEQFF; CDR3 DNA: TGCAGCGTTGACGGACTAGCGGGAGGACCTAATTACAATGAGCAGTTCTTC
J gene: TRBJ2-5; D gene: .; V gene: TRBV7-9; clone size: .; CDR3 protein: CASSQTLETQYF; CDR3 DNA: TGTGCCAGCAGCCAAACTCTAGAGACCCAGTACTTC